These 23 T cell receptor beta chains were sequenced from one sample in a study of control samples from healthy donors and cancer patients. TCRdb's copy holds only in-frame clones and misses some; the assay was immunoSEQ multiplex PCR. This table has 150,000 to 200,000 clones, 90% to 95% appearing once. Sequencing input: blood. The source is a young woman in good health.

The rearrangement links TRBV11-3 to TRBJ1-5; D remains unclear. V dropped 1 base and J dropped 7 bases, with 2 bases sitting between them. Germline V gene lookup returns CDR1 SGHNT and CDR2 YENEEA. The CDR3 contains 11 residues. CDR3 DNA: TGTGCCAGCAGCTTAGGGCAGCCCCAGCATTTT. It translates to CASSLGQPQHF.

The rearrangement uses TRBV30 and TRBJ1-2, with D perhaps TRBD1 (6 bases). From germline, CDR1 is GTSNPN and CDR2 SVGIG (reference sequence). V was clipped by 0 bases and J by 8 bases, with 7 bases between them. The length of the CDR3 is 11 residues. CDR3 loop: CAWSVQGGYTF. Written as DNA, the CDR3 is TGTGCCTGGAGTGTACAGGGCGGCTACACCTTC.

The V gene is TRBV23-1, the J gene TRBJ2-2; 7 bases agree with TRBD1. TRBV23-1 carries the ORF label, with uncertain function. Trimming removed 0 bases from V and 0 bases from J; junction bases left unmatched: 1. The CDR3 runs 16 residues. The CDR3 DNA reads TGCGCCAGCAGTCAATCCGACAGGGCGAACACCGGGGAGCTGTTTTTT. Amino acids: CASSQSDRANTGELFF.

This clone was seen a single time. Other DNA sequences in the sample encode the same CDR3. CDR3 coding DNA: TGTGCCAGCTCACCGGGACAGGGGAACACTGAAGCTTTCTTT. This translates into CASSPGQGNTEAFF. V and J are TRBV18 and TRBJ1-1; 9 bases are a match to TRBD1. The CDR3 runs 14 residues. Germline V gene lookup returns CDR1 KGHSH and CDR2 LQKENI. V shed 3 bases and J 1 base; nucleotides not matched to a gene: 0. Looking up the rest from reference TRBV18 and TRBJ1-1 gives the full variable domain: NAGVMQNPRHLVRRRGQEARLRCSPMKGHSHVYWYRQLPEEGLKFMVYLQKENIIDESGMPKERFSAEFPKEGPSILRIQQVVRGDSAAYFCASSPGQGNTEAFFGQGTRLTVV.

V usage is TRBV6-5 and J usage is TRBJ1-2; maybe TRBD1 (5 bases). CDR1 and CDR2 (germline): MNHEY, SVGAGI. The length of the CDR3 is 13 residues. Trimming removed 0 bases at V and 4 bases at J, with 6 bases between. CDR3 sequence reads: CASSYSDTYGYTF. The CDR3 coding sequence is TGTGCCAGCAGTTACTCGGACACCTATGGCTACACCTTC.

This chain links TRBV18 with TRBJ1-2, with 7 bases aligning to TRBD1. Trimming at V came to 1 base and at J to 2 bases, leaving 1 base not matched to a gene. Germline CDR1 KGHSH, CDR2 LQKENI. CDR3 size: 14 residues. This CDR3 reads CASSPQGQNYGYTF. The CDR3 region has the DNA TGTGCCAGCTCACCACAGGGACAGAACTATGGCTACACCTTC.

The chain carries TRBV5-1 and TRBJ2-7, with 10 bases identical to TRBD2. CDR1 and CDR2 from the germline V gene are SGHRS and YFSETQ. The CDR3 is made up of 15 amino acids. J gave up 0 bases and V 0 bases, and 0 bases lay outside the gene matches. In DNA, the CDR3 is TGCGCCAGCAGCTTGGGGACTAGCGGCTCCTACGAGCAGTACTTC. Its translation is CASSLGTSGSYEQYF.

The CDR3 reads CASIPRLAGRYEQYF. CDR3 in DNA: TGTGCCAGCATCCCTCGACTAGCGGGACGCTACGAGCAGTACTTC. This chain links TRBV28 with TRBJ2-7; 11 positions agree with TRBD2. CDR3 length: 15 amino acids. The junction had 8 bases not matched to a gene; V was cut back by 7 bases and J by 3 bases. The germline gives CDR1 MDHEN, CDR2 SYDVKM. The variable domain in full, with the rest retrieved from reference TRBV28 and TRBJ2-7, is DVKVTQSSRYLVKRTGEKVFLECVQDMDHENMFWYRQDPGLGLRLIYFSYDVKMKEKGDIPEGYSVSREKKERFSLILESASTNQTSMYLCASIPRLAGRYEQYFGPGTRLTVT.

The V gene is TRBV19, the J gene TRBJ2-5; 7 nucleotides agree with TRBD1. The CDR3 runs to 13 residues. The germline V gene encodes CDR1 LNHDA and CDR2 SQIVND (reference sequence). The junction had 3 bases not matched to a gene; V was cut back by 7 bases and J by 1 base. CDR3 sequence (DNA): TGTGCCAGTATCGACAGGGCCCAAGAGACCCAGTACTTC. Its translation: CASIDRAQETQYF.

Turning to this clone: The same CDR3 is also encoded by other DNA sequences in this sample. The rearrangement links TRBV9 to TRBJ1-4; D remains ambiguous. V was clipped by 1 base and J by 0 bases, with 10 bases between them. Per germline, CDR1 SGDLS and CDR2 YYNGEE. This CDR3 comprises 16 residues. The CDR3 loop is CASSVTPDATNEKLFF. The CDR3 nucleotides are TGTGCCAGCAGCGTAACGCCGGACGCAACTAATGAAAAACTGTTTTTT.

The V and J genes are TRBV28 and TRBJ2-7; no definite D call. Germline CDR1 is MDHEN and CDR2 is SYDVKM. This CDR3 has 13 amino acids. Trimming removed 2 bases at V and 2 bases at J, with 7 bases between. The CDR3 bases are TGTGCCAGCAGTTTACTCGGCACCTACGAGCAGTACTTC. It codes for CASSLLGTYEQYF.

The chain is built from TRBV2 and TRBJ2-5, with 10 bases aligning to TRBD1. The germline V gene encodes CDR1 SNHLY and CDR2 FYNNEI. The CDR3 totals 15 residues. V trimming: 5 bases; J trimming: 5 bases; junction bases outside the gene matches: 8. The CDR3 DNA sequence: TGTGCCAGCAGTCGCGACAGGGGGCTCGGGGAGACCCAGTACTTC. It translates to CASSRDRGLGETQYF. The complete variable domain, with remaining parts taken from reference TRBV2 and TRBJ2-5, reads EPEVTQTPSHQVTQMGQEVILRCVPISNHLYFYWYRQILGQKVEFLVSFYNNEISEKSEIFDDQFSVERPDGSNFTLKIRSTKLEDSAMYFCASSRDRGLGETQYFGPGTRLLVL.

The V and J genes are TRBV6-5 and TRBJ2-7, with 10 bases identical to TRBD1. This CDR3 is built from 14 residues. Germline assignment: CDR1 MNHEY and CDR2 SVGAGI. Trimming at V came to 5 bases and at J to 5 bases, leaving 6 bases not matched to a gene. This chain's CDR3 is CASSPDRGLNEQYF. The CDR3 region has the DNA TGTGCCAGCAGTCCCGACAGGGGGCTTAACGAGCAGTACTTC.

The rearrangement joins TRBV5-5 to TRBJ1-5; 7 bases are shared with TRBD1. The germline CDR1 and CDR2 sequences are SGHKS and YYEKEE (reference sequence). The CDR3 extends over 14 amino acids. V was pared by 4 bases and J by 4 bases, with 5 bases of the junction left unmatched. The CDR3 nucleotides are TGTGCCAGCAGCCCCGGACAGGTTAATCAGCCCCAGCATTTT. Its protein is CASSPGQVNQPQHF. The entire variable domain, with the rest obtained from reference TRBV5-5 and TRBJ1-5, is as follows: DAGVTQSPTHLIKTRGQQVTLRCSPISGHKSVSWYQQVLGQGPQFIFQYYEKEERGRGNFPDRFSARQFPNYSSELNVNALLLGDSALYLCASSPGQVNQPQHFGDGTRLSIL.

The J gene is TRBJ2-7, the V gene TRBV6-5; TRBD1 matches 10 bases. The germline CDR1 and CDR2 sequences are MNHEY and SVGAGI. This CDR3 is built from 12 residues. The J segment lost 3 bases and the V segment lost 11 bases, leaving 4 bases of the junction unmatched. CDR3 sequence (DNA): TGTGCCGCCTGGGACAGGGGCTACGAGCAGTACTTC. Encoded protein: CAAWDRGYEQYF.

V gene TRBV19 combines with J gene TRBJ2-7, with 7 bases matching TRBD1. The CDR3 contains 15 residues. V dropped 6 bases and J dropped 3; count of bases not matched to a gene: 11. Germline assignment: CDR1 LNHDA and CDR2 SQIVND (reference sequence). The DNA for the CDR3 is TGTGCCAGTAGGAACACCGGACAGGCCGACTACGAGCAGTACTTC. It yields the protein CASRNTGQADYEQYF.

This clone was seen only once. The V gene is TRBV5-1, the J gene TRBJ1-2; tentatively, D is TRBD1 (6 bases). Deletions cut 1 base from V and 4 bases from J, with 8 bases between. The length of the CDR3 is 13 residues. Per germline, CDR1 SGHRS and CDR2 YFSETQ. CDR3 nucleotides: TGCGCCAGCAGCTTGACAGGGAGCTATGGCTACACCTTC. As protein: CASSLTGSYGYTF.

The J gene is TRBJ2-7, the V gene TRBV5-8; 8 bases are a match to TRBD2. The CDR3 loop spans 14 amino acids. CDR1 and CDR2 (germline): SGHTS, YDEGEE. Trimming cost V 4 bases and J 1 base; bases outside gene matches: 4. CDR3 nucleotides: TGTGCCAGCAGCCAGAGCGGGAGATCCTACGAGCAGTACTTC. This gives the protein CASSQSGRSYEQYF.

The sample holds one count of this clone. The chain is built from TRBV24-1 and TRBJ2-2, with 8 bases that match TRBD1. This CDR3 spans 15 amino acids. The J segment lost 6 bases and the V segment lost 7 bases, leaving 9 bases of the junction unmatched. CDR1 is KGHDR, CDR2 SFDVKD, per germline. The CDR3 coding sequence is TGTGCCACCAGCCCCGGGACAGGTTGGGCCGGGGAGCTGTTTTTT. Encoded protein: CATSPGTGWAGELFF.

The chain uses TRBV28 and TRBJ2-1, with D possibly TRBD2 on 6 matching bases. Trimming took 6 bases from V and 6 from J, leaving 21 bases between them. In germline, CDR1 is MDHEN, CDR2 SYDVKM. The CDR3 runs 16 residues. CDR3 sequence reads: CASRPWWRASPNEQFF. As DNA, the CDR3 is TGTGCCAGCAGACCATGGTGGAGGGCCTCACCCAATGAGCAGTTCTTC.

The gene calls are TRBV24-1 and TRBJ1-1, with 10 bases matching TRBD1. CDR3 length: 14 residues. The ends lost 3 bases at V and 4 bases at J; junction bases unmatched: 1. CDR1 and CDR2 from the germline V gene are KGHDR and SFDVKD. CDR3 nucleotide sequence: TGTGCCACCAGTGATCGACAGGGGGCCACTGAAGCTTTCTTT. Its translation: CATSDRQGATEAFF.

This chain links TRBV5-1 with TRBJ2-1; the D gene is possibly TRBD2 (6 bases). Germline V CDR1 and CDR2: SGHRS, YFSETQ. V was cut by 0 bases and J by 6 bases, with 10 bases left in between. The CDR3 loop spans 14 amino acids. For the CDR3, the DNA is TGCGCCAGCAGCTTGGTGGTAGCGGCCAATGAGCAGTTCTTC. Its protein product is CASSLVVAANEQFF.

The genes are TRBV6-6 and TRBJ1-2; D not resolved. This CDR3 is 13 amino acids long. V gave up 6 bases and J gave up 0 bases, with 8 bases separating them. Germline V CDR1 and CDR2: MNHNY, SVGAGI (reference sequence). The CDR3 is CASRRASNYGYTF. The CDR3 DNA sequence: TGTGCCAGCAGGAGGGCTTCTAACTATGGCTACACCTTC.